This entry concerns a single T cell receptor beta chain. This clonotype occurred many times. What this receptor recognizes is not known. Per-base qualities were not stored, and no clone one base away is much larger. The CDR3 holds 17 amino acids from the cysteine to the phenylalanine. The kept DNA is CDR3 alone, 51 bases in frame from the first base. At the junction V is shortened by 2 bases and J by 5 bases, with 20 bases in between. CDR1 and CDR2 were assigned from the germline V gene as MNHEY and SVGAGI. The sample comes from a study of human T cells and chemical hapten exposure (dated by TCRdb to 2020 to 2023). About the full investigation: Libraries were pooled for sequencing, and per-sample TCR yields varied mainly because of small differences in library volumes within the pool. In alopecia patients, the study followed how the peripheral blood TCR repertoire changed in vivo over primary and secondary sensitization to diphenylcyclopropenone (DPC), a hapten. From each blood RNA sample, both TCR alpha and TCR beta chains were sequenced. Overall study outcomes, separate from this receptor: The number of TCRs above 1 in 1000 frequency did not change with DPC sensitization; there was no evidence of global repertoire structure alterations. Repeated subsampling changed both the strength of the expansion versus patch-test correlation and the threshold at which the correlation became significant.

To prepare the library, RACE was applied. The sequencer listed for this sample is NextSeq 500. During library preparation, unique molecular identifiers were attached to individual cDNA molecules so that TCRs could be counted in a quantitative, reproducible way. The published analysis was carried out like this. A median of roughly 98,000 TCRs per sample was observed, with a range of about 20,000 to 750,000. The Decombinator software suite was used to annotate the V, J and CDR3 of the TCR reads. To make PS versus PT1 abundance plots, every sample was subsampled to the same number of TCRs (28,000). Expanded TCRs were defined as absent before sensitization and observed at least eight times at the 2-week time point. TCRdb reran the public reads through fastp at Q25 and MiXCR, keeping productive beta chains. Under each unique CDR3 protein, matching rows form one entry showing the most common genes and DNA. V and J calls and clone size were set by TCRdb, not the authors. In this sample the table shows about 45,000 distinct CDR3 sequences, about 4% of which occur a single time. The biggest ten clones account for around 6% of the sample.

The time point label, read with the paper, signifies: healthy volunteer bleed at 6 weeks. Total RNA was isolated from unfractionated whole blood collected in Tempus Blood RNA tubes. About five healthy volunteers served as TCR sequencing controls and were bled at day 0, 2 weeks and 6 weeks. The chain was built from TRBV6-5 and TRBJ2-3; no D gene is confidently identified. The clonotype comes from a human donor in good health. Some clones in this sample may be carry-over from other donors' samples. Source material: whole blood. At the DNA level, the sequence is TGTGCCAGCAGTTACGGAATAAAATCCGGTCGTGGAGATACGCAGTATTTT. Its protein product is CASSYGIKSGRGDTQYF.